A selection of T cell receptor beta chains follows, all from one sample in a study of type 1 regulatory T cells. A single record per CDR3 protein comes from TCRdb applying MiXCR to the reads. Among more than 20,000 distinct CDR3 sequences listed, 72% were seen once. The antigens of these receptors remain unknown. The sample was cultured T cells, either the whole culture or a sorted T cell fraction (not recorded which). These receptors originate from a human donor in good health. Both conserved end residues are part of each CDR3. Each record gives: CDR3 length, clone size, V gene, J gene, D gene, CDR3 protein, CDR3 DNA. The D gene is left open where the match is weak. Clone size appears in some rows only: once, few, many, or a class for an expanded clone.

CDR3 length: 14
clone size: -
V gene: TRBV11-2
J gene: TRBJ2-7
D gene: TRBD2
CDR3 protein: CASSLGLAGYEQYF
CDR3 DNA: TGTGCCAGCAGCTTAGGACTAGCTGGCTACGAGCAGTACTTC

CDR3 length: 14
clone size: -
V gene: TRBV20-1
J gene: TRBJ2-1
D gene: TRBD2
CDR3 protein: CSASLASGGPEQFF
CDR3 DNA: TGCAGTGCTAGCCTGGCTAGCGGGGGGCCTGAGCAGTTCTTC

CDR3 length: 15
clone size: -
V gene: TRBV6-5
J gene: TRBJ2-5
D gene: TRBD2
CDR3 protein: CASSYSRRGQETQYF
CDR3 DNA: TGTGCCAGCAGTTACTCTAGGCGGGGGCAAGAGACCCAGTACTTC

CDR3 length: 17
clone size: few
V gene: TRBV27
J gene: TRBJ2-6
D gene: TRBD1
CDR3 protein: CASSPGQGRSGANVLTF
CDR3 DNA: TGTGCCAGCAGTCCGGGACAGGGGAGGTCGGGGGCCAACGTCCTGACTTTC

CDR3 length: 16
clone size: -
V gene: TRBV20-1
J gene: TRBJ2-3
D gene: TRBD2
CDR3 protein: CSASGILAGGRVSQYF
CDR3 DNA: TGCAGTGCTAGTGGAATACTAGCGGGGGGGCGTGTATCGCAGTATTTT

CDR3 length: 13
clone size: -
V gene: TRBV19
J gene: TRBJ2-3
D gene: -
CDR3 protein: CASSDLSTDTQYF
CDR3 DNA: TGTGCCAGTAGTGATCTTAGCACAGATACGCAGTATTTT

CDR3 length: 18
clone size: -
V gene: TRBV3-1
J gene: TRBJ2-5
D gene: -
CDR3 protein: CASSQAPARDIGSGTQYF
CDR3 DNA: TGTGCCAGCAGCCAGGCTCCAGCGAGGGACATCGGGTCTGGGACCCAGTACTTC

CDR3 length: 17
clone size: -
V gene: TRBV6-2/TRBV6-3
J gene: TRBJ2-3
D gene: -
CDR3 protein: CASSYSILADSTDTQYF
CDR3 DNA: TGTGCCAGCAGTTACTCTATCCTAGCCGATAGCACAGATACGCAGTATTTT

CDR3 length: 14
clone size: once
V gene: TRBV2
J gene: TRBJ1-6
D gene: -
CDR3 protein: CASSQLGRNSPLHF
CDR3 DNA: TGTGCCAGCAGCCAACTTGGTCGTAATTCACCCCTCCACTTT

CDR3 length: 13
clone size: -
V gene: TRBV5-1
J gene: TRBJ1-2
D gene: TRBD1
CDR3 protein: CASSSTGGYGYTF
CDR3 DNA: TGCGCCAGCAGCTCGACAGGGGGTTATGGCTACACCTTC

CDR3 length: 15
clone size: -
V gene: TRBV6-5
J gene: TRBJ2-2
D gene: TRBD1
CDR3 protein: CASSRQGVVTGELFF
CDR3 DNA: TGTGCCAGCAGCCGACAGGGGGTAGTCACCGGGGAGCTGTTTTTT

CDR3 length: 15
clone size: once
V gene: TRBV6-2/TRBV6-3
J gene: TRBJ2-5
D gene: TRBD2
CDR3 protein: CASSRGLAPSETQYF
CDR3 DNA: TGTGCCAGCAGTCGAGGACTAGCCCCATCGGAGACCCAGTACTTC

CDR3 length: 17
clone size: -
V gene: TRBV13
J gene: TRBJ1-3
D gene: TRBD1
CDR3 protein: CASSSSGTAESGNTIYF
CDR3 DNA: TGTGCCAGCAGCTCATCCGGGACAGCTGAGTCTGGAAACACCATATATTTT

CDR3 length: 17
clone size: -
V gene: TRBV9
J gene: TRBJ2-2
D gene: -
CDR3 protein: CASSPPYASRYTGELFF
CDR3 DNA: TGTGCCAGCAGCCCACCATATGCCTCGCGGTACACCGGGGAGCTGTTTTTT

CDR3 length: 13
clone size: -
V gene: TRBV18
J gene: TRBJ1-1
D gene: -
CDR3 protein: CASSGSSNTEAFF
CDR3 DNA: TGTGCCAGCTCCGGCTCTTCGAACACTGAAGCTTTCTTT

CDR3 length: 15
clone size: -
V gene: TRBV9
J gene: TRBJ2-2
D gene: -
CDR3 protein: CASSVGPSNTGELFF
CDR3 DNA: TGTGCCAGCAGCGTAGGTCCCTCTAACACCGGGGAGCTGTTTTTT

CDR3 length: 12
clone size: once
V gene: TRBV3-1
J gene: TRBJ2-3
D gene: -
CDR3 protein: CASSQVDRSQYF
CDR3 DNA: TGTGCCAGCAGCCAAGTGGATAGATCGCAGTATTTT

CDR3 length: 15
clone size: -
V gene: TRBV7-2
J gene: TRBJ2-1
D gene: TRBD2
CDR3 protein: CASCDPGLAGDEQFF
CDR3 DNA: TGTGCCAGCTGCGATCCGGGACTAGCGGGGGATGAGCAGTTCTTC

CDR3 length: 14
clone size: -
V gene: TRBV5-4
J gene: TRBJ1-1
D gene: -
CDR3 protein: CASSLIGMNTEAFF
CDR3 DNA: TGTGCCAGCAGCTTGATCGGGATGAACACTGAAGCTTTCTTT

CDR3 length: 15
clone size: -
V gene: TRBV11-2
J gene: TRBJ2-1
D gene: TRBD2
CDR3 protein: CASSYLAGGYNEQFF
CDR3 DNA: TGTGCCAGCAGCTACCTAGCGGGGGGCTACAATGAGCAGTTCTTC

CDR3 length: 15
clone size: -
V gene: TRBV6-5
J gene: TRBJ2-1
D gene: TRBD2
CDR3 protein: CASNPAGGPGNEQFF
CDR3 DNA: TGTGCCAGCAACCCAGCGGGGGGGCCGGGTAATGAGCAGTTCTTC